The present T cell receptor beta chain was sequenced within a study of T cell responses to AZD1222 COVID-19 vaccine. General study points: Clonal diversity may have been underestimated, and the donors were mostly white British, with more females than males. Seropositive AZD1222 recipients at baseline numbered only five or six. Epitopes outside B.1.351 and B.1.1.7 mutated regions reportedly drew nearly half of spike TCRs.

The CDR3 is 11 amino acids. Germline CDR1 DFQATT, CDR2 SNEGSKA (reference sequence). V gave up 3 bases and J gave up 2 bases, with 4 bases separating them. Sequencing was performed with immunoSEQ multiplex PCR; in TCRdb, only in-frame clones are kept and a portion is missing. The repertoire holds more than 140,000 clones, with more than 70% as singletons. About this clone itself: Its matching antigen is unknown.

This receptor was obtained from an adult in good health. The genes are TRBV20-1 and TRBJ1-1; D is undetermined. Sample: peripheral blood, taken on day 0 of AZD1222 vaccination. CDR3 sequence (DNA): TGCAGTGCTAGTTATAACACTGAAGCTTTCTTT. Its translation is CSASYNTEAFF.